The next 27 T cell receptor beta chains were all read from a single sample in a study of T cell clonality in common variable immunodeficiency. Study results and limitations: Common variable immunodeficiency TCR beta sequences reportedly had fewer deletions and N-nucleotide insertions.

The data were produced by immunoSEQ multiplex PCR, yet TCRdb's version contains in-frame clones alone and is incomplete. The profile covers fewer than 12,000 clones, none occurring a single time. The antigens of these receptors remain unknown. Sequenced material: peripheral blood mononuclear cells. Source of these receptors: a human donor with common variable immunodeficiency.

The table lists this clone with a few counts. The read terminates 3 residues before the CDR3 end, so the remaining end is supplied by the germline J gene. This chain joins TRBV20-1 and TRBJ2-5; 8 bases align to TRBD2. The CDR3 length is 15 residues. V trimming: 6 bases; J trimming: 3 bases; junction bases outside the gene matches: 12. Germline V gene data show CDR1 as DFQATT and CDR2 as SNEGSKA (reference sequence). The DNA read from the CDR3 is TGCAGTGCGGAGCTCGGGCTAGCGGGTGAAGAGACC. Encoded protein: CSAELGLAGEET. The CDR3 in its entirety is CSAELGLAGEETQYF.

This clone was counted between two and nine times. Read data end 3 residues before the CDR3 end; the end is taken from the germline J gene. The chain uses TRBV19 and TRBJ1-1; TRBD1 might be the D (6 bases). V was trimmed by 5 bases and J by 5 bases, leaving 15 bases between them. The CDR3 has 14 residues. Per the germline V gene, CDR1 is LNHDA and CDR2 is SQIVND (reference sequence). CDR3 DNA (partial): TGTGCCAGTAGTCAGGGGTTTGAGAGGACTGAA. Its translation: CASSQGFERTE. The CDR3 in its entirety is CASSQGFERTEAFF.

On this clone: With the read ending 3 residues before the CDR3 end, the germline J gene is used to fill in that end. The rearrangement links TRBV18 to TRBJ2-4; 12 nucleotides match TRBD2. This CDR3 is 15 amino acids long. CDR1 and CDR2 (germline): KGHSH, LQKENI. CDR3 loop: CASSPQGLAGSDQYF. The sequenced part of the CDR3 DNA is TGTGCCAGCTCACCACAAGGACTAGCGGGATCAGAT.

About this clone itself: The read comes to an end 3 residues before the CDR3 does, leaving the germline J gene to fill in the end. This chain links TRBV7-2 with TRBJ1-2; D might be TRBD1 (6 bases). Germline CDR1 reads SGHTA; CDR2 reads FQGNSA. V lost 2 bases to trimming and J lost 4 bases, with 14 bases between them. The CDR3 spans 15 residues. CDR3 DNA, as far as it was read: TGTGCCAGCAGCTTATCACAGGGATACGGCTATGGC. Amino acids: CASSLSQGYGYG. The whole CDR3 sequence is CASSLSQGYGYGYTF.

This clone showed up many times. The sequenced fragment ends 3 residues before the CDR3 boundary, so the rest is inferred from the germline J gene. The V and J genes are TRBV13 and TRBJ2-1; 15 bases are a match to TRBD2. The V gene end was trimmed by 5 bases and the J gene end by 6 bases; junction bases not matched to a gene: 14. The germline gives CDR1 PRHDT, CDR2 FYEKMQ (reference sequence). The CDR3 is 19 amino acids. This CDR3 reads CASSPGLAGGPMAINEQFF. The part of the CDR3 DNA that was read is TGTGCCAGCAGCCCCGGACTAGCGGGAGGGCCAATGGCGATCAATGAG.

This clone was detected a few times. The junction and the germline gene differ at one end; a read error may be behind it. The sequenced fragment ends 3 residues before the CDR3 boundary, so the rest is inferred from the germline J gene. The chain couples TRBV7-7 to TRBJ2-5; 12 positions match TRBD2. The germline CDR1 and CDR2 sequences are SSHAT and FNYEAQ (reference sequence). The CDR3 is 15 residues long. CDR3 amino acids: CASSLQGLAGETQYF. Partial CDR3 DNA: TGTGCTAGCAGCTTACAGGGACTAGCGGGAGAGACC. Using reference TRBV7-7 and TRBJ2-5 for the parts outside the CDR3, the full variable domain is GAGVSQSPRYKVTKRGQDVTLRCDPISSHATLYWYQQALGQGPEFLTYFNYEAQPDKSGLPSDRFSAERPEGSISTLTIQRTEQRDSAMYRCASSLQGLAGETQYFGPGTRLLVL.

This clone was detected only a few times. The CDR3 extends 3 residues past the end of the read, so its final part is completed from the germline J gene. The V call is TRBV7-9, the J call TRBJ1-1; D may be TRBD1 (5 bases). Germline CDR1 and CDR2: SEHNR and FQNEAQ (reference sequence). The CDR3 is 11 residues long. CDR3 amino acids: CASSRGGEAFF. The part of the CDR3 DNA that was read is TGTGCCAGCAGCCGCGGGGGAGAA. Looking up the rest from reference TRBV7-9 and TRBJ1-1 gives the full variable domain: DTGVSQNPRHKITKRGQNVTFRCDPISEHNRLYWYRQTLGQGPEFLTYFQNEAQLEKSRLLSDRFSAERPKGSFSTLEIQRTEQGDSAMYLCASSRGGEAFFGQGTRLTVV.

Details on this clone: The read is 3 residues too short to cover the CDR3 end, so that end is filled in from the germline J gene. The chain employs TRBV19 and TRBJ2-7; D may be TRBD1 (5 bases). The CDR3 runs 13 residues. V shed 2 bases and J shed 3 bases, with 8 bases lying between them. Germline CDR1 is LNHDA and CDR2 is SQIVND (reference sequence). The sequenced CDR3 bases are TGTGCCAGTAGTATAAATAGGGGCTACGAG. Residues: CASSINRGYE. The entire CDR3 is CASSINRGYEQYF.

This clone was observed a few times. The read gets to within 3 residues of the CDR3 end, and the germline J gene fills in the rest. This sequence joins TRBV19 and TRBJ1-5; maybe TRBD1 (6 bases). Trimming took 10 bases from V and 7 from J, leaving 17 bases between them. Germline loops: CDR1 LNHDA, CDR2 SQIVND (reference sequence). The CDR3 has 13 amino acids. The CDR3 loop reads CATWEGVGQPQHF. The sequenced CDR3 bases are TGTGCCACTTGGGAGGGGGTCGGCCAGCCC.

In the case of this clone: Sequencing ends 3 residues short of the CDR3 end; the germline J gene provides the rest. The chain couples TRBV5-1 to TRBJ2-7; TRBD1 matches at 7 bases. Losses at the gene ends were 0 bases for V and 2 bases for J; bases not matched to a gene: 5. The germline V gene encodes CDR1 SGHRS and CDR2 YFSETQ. The CDR3 runs to 15 residues. This CDR3 is CASSLGQGDPYEQYF. The part of the CDR3 DNA that was read is TGCGCCAGCAGCTTGGGGCAGGGGGATCCCTACGAG. Based on the CDR3 plus reference TRBV5-1 and TRBJ2-7, the full variable domain is KAGVTQTPRYLIKTRGQQVTLSCSPISGHRSVSWYQQTPGQGLQFLFEYFSETQRNKGNFPGRFSGRQFSNSRSEMNVSTLELGDSALYLCASSLGQGDPYEQYFGPGTRLTVT.

For this clone: The CDR3 extends 3 residues past the end of the read, so its final part is completed from the germline J gene. This chain connects TRBV18 to TRBJ2-2; 11 positions match TRBD2. V dropped 6 bases and J dropped 5; count of bases not matched to a gene: 5. Germline CDR1 reads KGHSH; CDR2 reads LQKENI. The CDR3 sequence is 15 residues long. The chain's CDR3 is CASSPTSGTTGELFF. The part of the CDR3 DNA that was read is TGTGCCAGCTCGCCGACTAGCGGGACTACCGGGGAG.

As for this clone: The sequence runs out 3 residues before the end of the CDR3; the remainder is reconstructed from the germline J gene. The rearrangement joins TRBV30 to TRBJ1-6; 8 bases fit TRBD1. V lost 0 bases to trimming and J lost 9 bases; unmatched junction nucleotides: 13. From germline, CDR1 is GTSNPN and CDR2 SVGIG (reference sequence). This CDR3 contains 17 residues. The CDR3 sequence is CAWSVHGRGPLLSPLHF. The DNA read from the CDR3 is TGTGCCTGGAGTGTACATGGCAGGGGGCCCCTTCTTTCACCC.

This clone was counted a few times. The read ends 3 residues shy of where the CDR3 ends; the end is completed using the germline J gene. This chain connects TRBV7-6 to TRBJ2-1; perhaps D is TRBD1 or TRBD2 (7 bases each). The germline V gene has CDR1 SGHVS and CDR2 FNYEAQ. The ends were cut back, 5 bases at V and 1 base at J, with 18 bases in the middle. The CDR3 covers 17 residues. The DNA read from the CDR3 is TGTGCCAGCAGCCCGCAGGGGGAGGGCCGGTCCTACAATGAG. It is translated as CASSPQGEGRSYNE. The complete CDR3 sequence is CASSPQGEGRSYNEQFF.

In regard to this clone: The read ends 3 residues shy of where the CDR3 ends; the end is completed using the germline J gene. This sequence joins TRBV18 and TRBJ1-6, with D maybe TRBD1 (5 bases). This CDR3 region has 14 residues. V lost 3 bases and J 9 bases, leaving 12 bases between the germline ends. Looked up from germline, CDR1 is KGHSH and CDR2 is LQKENI. This CDR3 reads CASSPSTVGSPLHF. CDR3 bases read: TGTGCCAGCTCACCTTCGACAGTCGGTTCACCC.

This clone was observed a handful of times. The CDR3 DNA, read in part, is TGTGCCAGTATAAAGGCCTCTGGAAACACC. Residues: CASIKASGNT. The whole CDR3 is CASIKASGNTIYF. The genes are TRBV19 and TRBJ1-3; unclear D gene. The read terminates 3 residues before the CDR3 end, so the remaining end is supplied by the germline J gene. Trimming shortened V by 7 bases and J by 0 bases, and 7 bases separated the two germline ends. Germline V lookup: CDR1 LNHDA, CDR2 SQIVND (reference sequence). The CDR3 spans 13 residues. Based on the CDR3 plus reference TRBV19 and TRBJ1-3, the full variable domain is DGGITQSPKYLFRKEGQNVTLSCEQNLNHDAMYWYRQDPGQGLRLIYYSQIVNDFQKGDIAEGYSVSREKKESFPLTVTSAQKNPTAFYLCASIKASGNTIYFGEGSWLTVV.

This clone was found a few times. The CDR3 goes on 3 residues after the read ends, and that part is filled in from the germline J gene. This chain connects TRBV7-3 to TRBJ2-1; 9 bases line up with TRBD1. V lost 5 bases, J lost 5 bases, and 7 bases stayed unmatched. The CDR3 extends over 15 amino acids. Germline CDR1 and CDR2: SGHTA and FQGTGA. CDR3: CASSPQGAGHNEQFF. CDR3 DNA, as far as it was read: TGTGCCAGCAGCCCACAGGGGGCAGGGCACAATGAG.

For this clone: The read terminates 3 residues before the CDR3 end, so the remaining end is supplied by the germline J gene. The V gene is TRBV19, the J gene TRBJ1-1, with TRBD1 as a possible D gene (5 bases). V dropped 9 bases and J dropped 1 base, with 18 bases sitting between them. This CDR3 spans 15 amino acids. Germline CDR1 reads LNHDA; CDR2 reads SQIVND (reference sequence). The covered CDR3 bases are TGTGCCAGCATAGAAAGGGGCCAAAGGAACACTGAA. As protein: CASIERGQRNTE. The full CDR3 protein reads CASIERGQRNTEAFF.

This clone has ten or more counts. The DNA ends 3 residues before the CDR3 does, and the rest of the CDR3 is filled in from the germline J gene. V and J are TRBV20-1 and TRBJ1-6; 8 bases fit TRBD1. V lost 3 bases to trimming and J lost 0 bases; unmatched junction nucleotides: 4. This CDR3 has 16 amino acids. Germline V gene lookup returns CDR1 DFQATT and CDR2 SNEGSKA (reference sequence). Partial CDR3 DNA: TGCAGTGCTAGGGACAGGGAAAACTCCTATAATTCACCC. It specifies CSARDRENSYNSP. The full CDR3 reads CSARDRENSYNSPLHF.

By proportion, this clone is medium-sized. The read falls 3 residues short of the CDR3 end, and the missing part is taken from the germline J gene. This rearrangement joins TRBV10-3 to TRBJ2-1, with 11 bases fitting TRBD1. Germline trimming cut 8 bases from V and 6 bases from J; bases unmatched to any gene: 9. CDR3 length: 15 amino acids. Germline CDR1 ENHRY, CDR2 SYGVKD. The CDR3 spells CAIEGGDRGGNEQFF. The sequenced CDR3 bases are TGTGCCATCGAGGGCGGGGACAGGGGGGGCAATGAG.

This clone was observed a few times. The read ends 3 residues early relative to the CDR3; the germline J gene fills the gap. The chain couples TRBV5-1 to TRBJ2-7; D perhaps matches TRBD2 (6 bases). Trimming stripped 4 bases from V and 2 bases from J, with 19 bases between. Germline CDR1 and CDR2: SGHRS and YFSETQ. The CDR3 covers 16 residues. CDR3: CASSPEGIGRTYEQYF. The sequenced CDR3 bases are TGCGCCAGCAGCCCAGAGGGGATAGGGAGGACCTACGAG.

CDR3 sequence reads: CAWSVRQGVTPQHF. Partial CDR3 DNA: TGTGCCTGGAGTGTACGGCAGGGGGTCACACCC. This chain uses TRBV30 with TRBJ1-5, with 7 bases lining up with TRBD1. The missing CDR3 end, 3 residues past where the read stops, is filled in from the germline J gene. This CDR3 has 14 amino acids. Germline V CDR1 and CDR2: GTSNPN, SVGIG (reference sequence).

The table lists this clone with a few counts. The read comes to an end 3 residues before the CDR3 does, leaving the germline J gene to fill in the end. The V and J genes are TRBV10-3 and TRBJ2-1; 10 bases match TRBD2. The CDR3 totals 16 residues. Germline V CDR1 and CDR2: ENHRY, SYGVKD. J was trimmed by 0 bases and V by 7 bases; bases with no gene match: 6. The DNA read from the CDR3 is TGTGCCATCAAAGCGGGAGGGCCGAGCTCCTACAATGAG. It yields the protein CAIKAGGPSSYNE. The full CDR3 protein reads CAIKAGGPSSYNEQFF.

A note on this clone: The read terminates 3 residues ahead of where the CDR3 ends, so the germline J gene completes it. This sequence joins TRBV19 and TRBJ2-1; D may be TRBD1 or TRBD2 (6 bases each). CDR3 length equals 17 residues. Per the germline V gene, CDR1 is LNHDA and CDR2 is SQIVND (reference sequence). V was clipped by 0 bases and J by 5 bases, with 17 bases between them. The CDR3 protein is CASSIEGGGGIDNEQFF. CDR3 bases read: TGTGCCAGTAGTATAGAAGGTGGGGGCGGGATCGACAATGAG.

As regards this clone: Read coverage stops 3 residues before the CDR3 terminus; the germline J gene supplies the remainder. The chain is built from TRBV7-6 and TRBJ2-1; TRBD2 matches at 7 bases. The CDR3 contains 17 residues. The V segment lost 8 bases and the J segment 1 base; nucleotides outside the gene matches: 14. Germline CDR1 reads SGHVS; CDR2 reads FNYEAQ. The DNA read from the CDR3 is TGTGCCAGCTCTAGGGGTAGCGGGTGGAATTCCTACAATGAG. It translates to CASSRGSGWNSYNE. The whole CDR3 sequence reads CASSRGSGWNSYNEQFF.

Regarding this clone: Coverage ceases 3 residues before the CDR3 finishes, and the germline J gene fills in the end. This chain uses TRBV18 with TRBJ1-5, with D possibly being TRBD1 (5 bases). CDR1 KGHSH and CDR2 LQKENI come from the germline V gene. The V and J ends lost 2 bases and 4 bases respectively, with 9 bases between them. This CDR3 is 14 amino acids long. CDR3 region: CASSPFDRNQPQHF. CDR3 DNA, as far as it was read: TGTGCCAGCTCACCATTTGACAGAAATCAGCCC.

This clone was seen a handful of times. The read ends 3 residues early relative to the CDR3; the germline J gene fills the gap. The J gene is TRBJ1-4, the V gene TRBV19; perhaps TRBD1 as D (6 bases). This CDR3 comprises 18 residues. Looked up from germline, CDR1 is LNHDA and CDR2 is SQIVND (reference sequence). Trimming took 6 bases from V and 4 from J, leaving 24 bases between them. CDR3 loop: CASSPPGAGAEGNEKLFF. The sequenced CDR3 bases are TGTGCCAGTAGCCCCCCCGGAGCGGGGGCGGAGGGTAATGAAAAA.

About this clone: The CDR3 end falls 3 residues outside the read, so it is completed with the germline J gene. The chain links TRBV6-1 to TRBJ1-6; 7 nucleotides agree with TRBD1. The CDR3 covers 13 residues. CDR1 MNHNS and CDR2 SASEGT come from the germline V gene. Trimming removed 4 bases from V and 9 bases from J; junction bases left unmatched: 3. The sequenced CDR3 bases are TGTGCCAGCAGTGGCAGGGGGGCTTCACCC. Amino acids: CASSGRGASP. The entire CDR3 sequence reads CASSGRGASPLHF.